This TCR beta chain was obtained from a study of T cells in women clearing cervical HPV infection. About the research overall: Controls gave blood once infection was undetectable; cases at lesion identification.

CDR3 length: 15 residues. The trim removed 2 bases at V and 3 bases at J, leaving 6 bases unmatched. From germline, CDR1 is SGHDT and CDR2 YYEEEE. Sequenced by immunoSEQ multiplex PCR; TCRdb stores in-frame clones only, minus some. The sample shows 25,000 to 30,000 clones, and approximately 22% sits with its ten largest clones. Remarks on this clone: Its target is unknown. The sequenced fragment ends 3 residues before the CDR3 boundary, so the rest is inferred from the germline J gene.

Study-level results: Controls had more TRBV6-7 (0.16%) than cases (about 0.11%). Repertoire richness, not evenness, was significantly elevated in CIN3+ cases versus controls.

The V gene is TRBV5-6, the J gene TRBJ2-5, with 8 bases lining up with TRBD1. The sequenced material came from blood buffy coat. The receptor comes from a woman aged 18 to 75 with a cervical HPV16 infection that either progressed to CIN3+ or cleared (not recorded which). CDR3 sequence reads: CASSFRTGWEETQYF. The part of the CDR3 DNA that was read is TGTGCCAGCAGCTTCCGGACAGGGTGGGAAGAGACC.